This is a list of T cell receptor beta chains from one sample in a study of cytomegalovirus exposure and HLA in healthy donors. Using immunoSEQ multiplex PCR, the repertoire was profiled, and TCRdb retains in-frame clones only, with some absent. Here the sample spans approximately 140,000 clones, approximately 82% being singletons. Sequencing used PBMCs. The receptors come from a boy between 2 and 10 years old in good health and CMV-seronegative. Both conserved end residues are part of each CDR3. The order of the fields is D gene, clone size, J gene, V gene, CDR3 DNA, CDR3 protein. A D gene is named only where the DNA matches it firmly. Rows may omit the clone size; those that give it use once, few, many or a size class.

d_call: TRBD2; clone_size: -; j_call: TRBJ2-1; v_call: TRBV7-9; cdr3_nt: TGTGCCAGCAGCTTAGACCCCTTTGCGCGGGAGGGTTACAATGAGCAGTTCTTC; cdr3_aa: CASSLDPFAREGYNEQFF
d_call: -; clone_size: -; j_call: TRBJ1-5; v_call: TRBV6-1; cdr3_nt: TGTGCCAGCATGGGCAGGGAGGTACAGCCCCAGCATTTT; cdr3_aa: CASMGREVQPQHF
d_call: TRBD1; clone_size: once; j_call: TRBJ1-1; v_call: TRBV14; cdr3_nt: TGTGCCAGCAGCCGAAAGACAGGGGTAACTGAAGCTTTCTTT; cdr3_aa: CASSRKTGVTEAFF
d_call: -; clone_size: -; j_call: TRBJ2-1; v_call: TRBV7-3; cdr3_nt: TGTGCCAGCAGCTTAACACCGGGAATCGGTGAGCAGTTCTTC; cdr3_aa: CASSLTPGIGEQFF
d_call: -; clone_size: -; j_call: TRBJ1-2; v_call: TRBV5-8; cdr3_nt: TGTGCCAGCGGGACTTGGGATCGAGAGGAGGGCTACACCTTC; cdr3_aa: CASGTWDREEGYTF
d_call: -; clone_size: -; j_call: TRBJ2-5; v_call: TRBV27; cdr3_nt: TGTGCCGGCGCGCGGGCAGAGCGGGAGACCCAGTACTTC; cdr3_aa: CAGARAERETQYF
d_call: -; clone_size: -; j_call: TRBJ1-1; v_call: TRBV7-6; cdr3_nt: TGTGCCAGCAGCCCGGGGGGGGACTACACTGAAGCTTTCTTT; cdr3_aa: CASSPGGDYTEAFF
d_call: -; clone_size: few; j_call: TRBJ1-1; v_call: TRBV6-4; cdr3_nt: TGTGCCAGCAGTGAAAGACAGAACACTGAAGCTTTCTTT; cdr3_aa: CASSERQNTEAFF
d_call: -; clone_size: -; j_call: TRBJ1-2; v_call: TRBV7-9; cdr3_nt: TGTGCCAGCAGGTCCGCCAGCGGGCCACGTGGCTACACCTTC; cdr3_aa: CASRSASGPRGYTF
d_call: TRBD1; clone_size: -; j_call: TRBJ1-6; v_call: TRBV2; cdr3_nt: TGTGCCAGCAGGACGGACAGGAGCTCCTATAATTCACCCCTCCACTTT; cdr3_aa: CASRTDRSSYNSPLHF
d_call: -; clone_size: -; j_call: TRBJ2-1; v_call: TRBV5-1; cdr3_nt: TGCGCCAGCAAGGTCACTAGAGACTCCTACAATGAGCAGTTCTTC; cdr3_aa: CASKVTRDSYNEQFF
d_call: -; clone_size: -; j_call: TRBJ2-6; v_call: TRBV29-1; cdr3_nt: TGCAGCGTTGTGCTGACAATCACTGGGGCCAACGTCCTGACTTTC; cdr3_aa: CSVVLTITGANVLTF
d_call: -; clone_size: -; j_call: TRBJ1-2; v_call: TRBV7-9; cdr3_nt: TGTGCCAGCAGCCCGAGGGAGTATGGCTACACCTTC; cdr3_aa: CASSPREYGYTF
d_call: -; clone_size: few; j_call: TRBJ2-5; v_call: TRBV7-9; cdr3_nt: TGTGCCAGCAGCTTACCGCTTGTCGGGGAAGATAAGTACCAAGAGACCCAGTACTTC; cdr3_aa: CASSLPLVGEDKYQETQYF
d_call: TRBD1; clone_size: -; j_call: TRBJ2-7; v_call: TRBV9; cdr3_nt: TGTGCCAGCCAAGGGGACAGCTACGAGCAGTACTTC; cdr3_aa: CASQGDSYEQYF
d_call: -; clone_size: -; j_call: TRBJ1-5; v_call: TRBV6-1; cdr3_nt: TGTGCCGGCTCAGAGGGTCCGGAGCAGCCCCAGCATTTT; cdr3_aa: CAGSEGPEQPQHF
d_call: TRBD1; clone_size: -; j_call: TRBJ1-2; v_call: TRBV4-2; cdr3_nt: TGTGCCAGCAGCCAAGACCCCCGGGACAGAGAGTTCTATGGCTACACCTTC; cdr3_aa: CASSQDPRDREFYGYTF
d_call: TRBD2; clone_size: -; j_call: TRBJ2-3; v_call: TRBV7-8; cdr3_nt: TGTGCCAGCAGCTTAGGACTAGCGGGAGGTGGCGATACGCAGTATTTT; cdr3_aa: CASSLGLAGGGDTQYF
d_call: -; clone_size: -; j_call: TRBJ1-5; v_call: TRBV12-5; cdr3_nt: TGTGCTAGTGGGTCGGGAAATCAGCCCCAGCATTTT; cdr3_aa: CASGSGNQPQHF
d_call: TRBD2; clone_size: -; j_call: TRBJ2-5; v_call: TRBV23-1; cdr3_nt: TGCGCCAGCAGTCGCGGGAGCCCACAAGAGACCCAGTACTTC; cdr3_aa: CASSRGSPQETQYF
d_call: -; clone_size: once; j_call: TRBJ2-1; v_call: TRBV7-9; cdr3_nt: TGTTCCAGCAGCTCCCAGGTGAACAATGAGCAGTTCTTC; cdr3_aa: CSSSSQVNNEQFF
d_call: -; clone_size: -; j_call: TRBJ1-4; v_call: TRBV19; cdr3_nt: TGTGCCAGTACCCTCACGGGGGACGGTGTAGGACAACTGTTTTTT; cdr3_aa: CASTLTGDGVGQLFF
d_call: -; clone_size: -; j_call: TRBJ2-1; v_call: TRBV5-4; cdr3_nt: TGTGCCAGCAACTCTGCGGGGAGCAATGAGCAGTTCTTC; cdr3_aa: CASNSAGSNEQFF
d_call: -; clone_size: -; j_call: TRBJ1-2; v_call: TRBV4-3; cdr3_nt: TGCGCCAGCAGCCAAGATATCGCAGGAAATGGCTACACCTTC; cdr3_aa: CASSQDIAGNGYTF
d_call: TRBD1; clone_size: -; j_call: TRBJ1-2; v_call: TRBV27; cdr3_nt: TGTGCCAGCAGAGAACCGGGACAGGTACTAGCTAACTATGGCTACACCTTC; cdr3_aa: CASREPGQVLANYGYTF
d_call: TRBD2; clone_size: -; j_call: TRBJ2-3; v_call: TRBV6-1; cdr3_nt: TGTGCCAGCAGCGCGACTAGCGGCACAGATACGCAGTATTTT; cdr3_aa: CASSATSGTDTQYF
d_call: TRBD1; clone_size: -; j_call: TRBJ1-5; v_call: TRBV7-9; cdr3_nt: TGTTCCAGCAGCCCCCCAGGGGGTCGGGAGCCCCAGCATTTT; cdr3_aa: CSSSPPGGREPQHF
d_call: -; clone_size: -; j_call: TRBJ1-1; v_call: TRBV19; cdr3_nt: TGTGCCAGTAGTATTTTGAGGGAAAGCATGGTGAACACTGAAGCTTTCTTT; cdr3_aa: CASSILRESMVNTEAFF
d_call: TRBD2; clone_size: -; j_call: TRBJ2-3; v_call: TRBV10-1; cdr3_nt: TGCGCCAGCGCCGGGGGGGGCGGTAATACGCAGTATTTT; cdr3_aa: CASAGGGGNTQYF
d_call: -; clone_size: -; j_call: TRBJ1-1; v_call: TRBV18; cdr3_nt: TGTGCCAGCTCACCACTAACAGGGATGAACACTGAAGCTTTCTTT; cdr3_aa: CASSPLTGMNTEAFF
d_call: -; clone_size: -; j_call: TRBJ1-6; v_call: TRBV13; cdr3_nt: TGTGCCAGCAGCTTCAACAGAGATTCACCCCTCCACTTT; cdr3_aa: CASSFNRDSPLHF
d_call: -; clone_size: -; j_call: TRBJ2-1; v_call: TRBV7-3; cdr3_nt: TGTGCCAGCAGCTTAGACTCGAGCTCCTACAATGAGCAGTTCTTC; cdr3_aa: CASSLDSSSYNEQFF
d_call: -; clone_size: -; j_call: TRBJ2-7; v_call: TRBV28; cdr3_nt: TGTGCCAGCGGGCAGTTGGGCCTGGAGCAGTACTTC; cdr3_aa: CASGQLGLEQYF
d_call: -; clone_size: -; j_call: TRBJ1-6; v_call: TRBV6-6; cdr3_nt: TGTGCCAGCAGTTCCTGGGAGGTCCCTAATTCACCCCTCCACTTT; cdr3_aa: CASSSWEVPNSPLHF
d_call: -; clone_size: -; j_call: TRBJ1-4; v_call: TRBV6-6; cdr3_nt: TGTGCCAGCACCGAGGCTAATGAAAAACTGTTTTTT; cdr3_aa: CASTEANEKLFF
d_call: -; clone_size: -; j_call: TRBJ2-3; v_call: TRBV19; cdr3_nt: TGTGCCAGTAGTCCAAATACAGATACGCAGTATTTT; cdr3_aa: CASSPNTDTQYF
d_call: -; clone_size: -; j_call: TRBJ1-3; v_call: TRBV4-3; cdr3_nt: TGCGCCAGCAGCCAAACTTTAACCCCTGGAAACACCATATATTTT; cdr3_aa: CASSQTLTPGNTIYF
d_call: -; clone_size: -; j_call: TRBJ2-7; v_call: TRBV4-2; cdr3_nt: TGTGCCAGCAGCCAAGTTACGGGGAGCGGCTCCTACGAGCAGTACTTC; cdr3_aa: CASSQVTGSGSYEQYF
d_call: TRBD1; clone_size: -; j_call: TRBJ2-4; v_call: TRBV2; cdr3_nt: TGTGCCAGCGACACAGGGGTGAAGGTGACCAAAAACATTCAGTACTTC; cdr3_aa: CASDTGVKVTKNIQYF
d_call: -; clone_size: -; j_call: TRBJ2-1; v_call: TRBV6-1; cdr3_nt: TGTGCCAGCACTGTGACTGCGCCCTCCTACAATGAGCAGTTCTTC; cdr3_aa: CASTVTAPSYNEQFF
d_call: -; clone_size: -; j_call: TRBJ1-1; v_call: TRBV7-3; cdr3_nt: TGTGCCAGCAGCTTGATTGTGGGGGGCACTGAAGCTTTCTTT; cdr3_aa: CASSLIVGGTEAFF
d_call: -; clone_size: -; j_call: TRBJ2-4; v_call: TRBV5-8; cdr3_nt: TGTGCCAGCAGCTTGGGACAGTTACTAGCCAAAAACATTCAGTACTTC; cdr3_aa: CASSLGQLLAKNIQYF
d_call: TRBD2; clone_size: -; j_call: TRBJ2-7; v_call: TRBV11-2; cdr3_nt: TGTGCCAGCAGCCACGGACTAGGAAAAGGCGAGCAGTACTTC; cdr3_aa: CASSHGLGKGEQYF
d_call: TRBD1; clone_size: -; j_call: TRBJ1-1; v_call: TRBV29-1; cdr3_nt: TGCAGCGGGGACAGGGGGGCGACTGAAGCTTTCTTT; cdr3_aa: CSGDRGATEAFF
d_call: TRBD2; clone_size: once; j_call: TRBJ2-5; v_call: TRBV5-1; cdr3_nt: TGCGCCAGCAGCGCAGGGACTAGTAGGGAGACCCAGTACTTC; cdr3_aa: CASSAGTSRETQYF
d_call: -; clone_size: -; j_call: TRBJ1-1; v_call: TRBV29-1; cdr3_nt: TGCAGCGCCGATCCTTTTACAGTGAACACTGAAGCTTTCTTT; cdr3_aa: CSADPFTVNTEAFF
d_call: -; clone_size: once; j_call: TRBJ1-1; v_call: TRBV4-3; cdr3_nt: TGCGCCAGCAGCCAAGACGCGGGAGTATGGGGAACTGAAGCTTTCTTT; cdr3_aa: CASSQDAGVWGTEAFF
d_call: TRBD2; clone_size: -; j_call: TRBJ2-3; v_call: TRBV29-1; cdr3_nt: TGCAGCGTTAGCAGGGAGGGAGATACGCAGTATTTT; cdr3_aa: CSVSREGDTQYF